The 13 T cell receptor beta chains below all came from one sample that was sequenced in a study of human T cells and chemical hapten exposure. TCRdb recomputed calls from the RACE reads with MiXCR, one row per CDR3 protein. The sample shows approximately 400,000 distinct CDR3 sequences, about 4.4% of them seen only once. The time point was: patch test 1, 2 weeks after DPC sensitization. The treatment was: therapeutic diphenylcyclopropenone sensitization with weekly scalp DPC. Sequencing was performed on whole blood, taken in connection with sensitization to the hapten diphenylcyclopropenone (DPC). The receptors derive from a woman between 50 and 59 years old with alopecia areata. Some clones in this sample may be carry-over from other donors' samples.

This clonotype was seen repeatedly, ten times or more. This chain links TRBV5-1 with TRBJ2-3; D remains unclear. The V gene's germline CDR1 is SGHRS and CDR2 YFSETQ. The CDR3 consists of 17 residues. Deletions cut 1 base from V and 1 base from J, with 16 bases between. The CDR3 DNA sequence: TGCGCCAGCAGCTTGTGGGCGAGCAGGAGCCGCACAGATACGCAGTATTTT. This sequence encodes CASSLWASRSRTDTQYF.

Comment on this clonotype: Mismatch with germline at one junction end may stem from a read error. The chain combines TRBV6-5 with TRBJ1-1, with a possible D match to TRBD1 (6 bases). CDR1 and CDR2 from the germline V gene are MNHEY and SVGAGI. This CDR3 comprises 13 residues. CDR3 nucleotides: TGTGCCAGCACTTACGGGGGGCTCACTGAAGCTTTCTTT. This gives the protein CASTYGGLTEAFF.

This chain joins TRBV3-1 and TRBJ1-2; D call uncertain. CDR1 is LGHDT and CDR2 is YNNKEL in the germline V gene (reference sequence). This CDR3 has 16 amino acids. V lost 0 bases and J lost 5, with 16 bases in between. The CDR3 coding sequence is TGTGCCAGCAGCCAAGATCTAGTATGGAAGTCGTATGGCTACACCTTC. Amino acids: CASSQDLVWKSYGYTF.

The V and J genes are TRBV27 and TRBJ1-1; the D is unclear. V was cut by 7 bases and J by 0 bases, with 24 bases left in between. Germline values: CDR1 MNHEY, CDR2 SMNVEV (reference sequence). The CDR3 contains 18 residues. In DNA form, the CDR3 reads TGTGCCAGCACTTTTCATCCCCGGGCCGACCTCATGAACACTGAAGCTTTCTTT. It codes for CASTFHPRADLMNTEAFF.

The chain couples TRBV20-1 to TRBJ1-2, with D perhaps matching TRBD1 (5 bases). The CDR3 sequence is 15 residues long. Trimming removed 3 bases from V and 4 bases from J, with 18 bases in between. From germline, CDR1 is DFQATT and CDR2 SNEGSKA (reference sequence). CDR3 DNA sequence: TGCAGTGCTAGTACCCGGGACCTGGGAAGCTATGGCTACACCTTC. The encoded protein is CSASTRDLGSYGYTF.

This clonotype came up many times. The J gene is TRBJ2-3, the V gene TRBV9, with D uncertain. The germline V gene encodes CDR1 SGDLS and CDR2 YYNGEE. The CDR3 spans 13 residues. V was cut by 5 bases and J by 0 bases, with 7 bases left in between. The chain's CDR3 is CASSETSTDTQYF. The CDR3 DNA sequence: TGTGCCAGCAGTGAGACTAGCACAGATACGCAGTATTTT.

This clonotype was counted ten times or more. CDR3 residues: CASRTPELYYGYTF. The DNA for the CDR3 is TGTGCCAGCAGAACACCTGAACTATACTATGGCTACACCTTC. This chain uses TRBV28 with TRBJ1-2; D gene unclear. Deletions cut 6 bases from V and 3 bases from J, with 14 bases between. This CDR3 is built from 14 residues. Germline V gene sequence: CDR1 MDHEN, CDR2 SYDVKM.

This clonotype turned up a few times. The chain combines TRBV29-1 with TRBJ2-3, with D maybe TRBD1 (6 bases). V dropped 7 bases and J dropped 2 bases, with 16 bases sitting between them. CDR1 is SQVTM and CDR2 is ANQGSEA in the germline V gene. This CDR3 comprises 14 residues. The CDR3: CSGTAGTHTDTQYF. DNA for the CDR3: TGCAGCGGGACTGCCGGGACACACACAGATACGCAGTATTTT.

A few counts support this clonotype. The chain is built from TRBV9 and TRBJ1-1; TRBD1 matches at 8 bases. Trimming cost V 0 bases and J 2 bases; bases outside gene matches: 3. The CDR3 spans 15 residues. In germline, CDR1 is SGDLS, CDR2 YYNGEE. CDR3 sequence (DNA): TGTGCCAGCAGCGTAGGACAGGGGCTAAACACTGAAGCTTTCTTT. Protein: CASSVGQGLNTEAFF.

This clonotype has ten or more counts. The chain employs TRBV2 and TRBJ2-4; TRBD2 matches at 7 bases. Germline V gene lookup returns CDR1 SNHLY and CDR2 FYNNEI. J lost 8 bases, V lost 6 bases, and 10 bases had no gene match. CDR3 length: 14 amino acids. The CDR3 here is CASRTDRGRDIQYF. In DNA, the CDR3 is TGTGCCAGCAGGACGGACCGGGGGAGGGACATTCAGTACTTC.

This clonotype came up a few times. The chain uses TRBV18 and TRBJ1-1; 7 nucleotides align to TRBD1. V trimming: 5 bases; J trimming: 10 bases; junction bases outside the gene matches: 4. The CDR3 totals 11 residues. Per the germline V gene, CDR1 is KGHSH and CDR2 is LQKENI. The DNA for the CDR3 is TGTGCCAGCTCAGGGGACAGCCGAGCTTTCTTT. Translated, it gives CASSGDSRAFF. Filled out from reference TRBV18 and TRBJ1-1, the complete variable domain reads NAGVMQNPRHLVRRRGQEARLRCSPMKGHSHVYWYRQLPEEGLKFMVYLQKENIIDESGMPKERFSAEFPKEGPSILRIQQVVRGDSAAYFCASSGDSRAFFGQGTRLTVV.

This chain connects TRBV2 to TRBJ2-2, with 8 bases lining up with TRBD2. Germline V gene lookup returns CDR1 SNHLY and CDR2 FYNNEI. The CDR3 spans 15 residues. J gave up 4 bases and V 7 bases, and 8 bases lay outside the gene matches. CDR3 sequence: CASNSPGLGTGELFF. The CDR3 DNA follows: TGTGCCAGCAACTCCCCGGGACTAGGCACCGGGGAGCTGTTTTTT.

This clonotype occurred many times. This sequence joins TRBV12-3 or TRBV12-4 and TRBJ2-3, with 7 bases that match TRBD2. The CDR3 runs 14 residues. With 0 bases clipped from V and 4 bases from J, the junction kept 1 base outside the gene matches. In DNA, the CDR3 is TGTGCCAGCAGTTTAGCGGGAGGGCCAGATACGCAGTATTTT. It yields the protein CASSLAGGPDTQYF.